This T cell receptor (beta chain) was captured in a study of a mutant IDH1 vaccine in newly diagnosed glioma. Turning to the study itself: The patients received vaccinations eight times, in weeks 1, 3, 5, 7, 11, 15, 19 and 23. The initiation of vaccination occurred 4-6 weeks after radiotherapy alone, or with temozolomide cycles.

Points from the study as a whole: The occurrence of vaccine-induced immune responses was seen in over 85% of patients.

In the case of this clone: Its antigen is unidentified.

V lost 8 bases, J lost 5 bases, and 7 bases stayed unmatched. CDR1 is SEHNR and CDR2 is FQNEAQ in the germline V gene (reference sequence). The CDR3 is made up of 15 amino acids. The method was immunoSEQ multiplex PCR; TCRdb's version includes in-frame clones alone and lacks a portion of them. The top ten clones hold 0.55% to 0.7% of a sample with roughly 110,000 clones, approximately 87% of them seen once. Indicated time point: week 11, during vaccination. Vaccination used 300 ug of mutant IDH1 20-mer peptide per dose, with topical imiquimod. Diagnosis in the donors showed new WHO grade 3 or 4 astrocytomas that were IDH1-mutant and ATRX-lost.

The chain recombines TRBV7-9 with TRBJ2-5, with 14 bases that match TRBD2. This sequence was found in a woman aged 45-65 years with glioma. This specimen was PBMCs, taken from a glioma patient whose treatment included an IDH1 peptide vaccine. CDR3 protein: CASEPTSGRAETQYF. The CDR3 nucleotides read TGTGCCAGCGAACCGACTAGCGGGAGGGCCGAGACCCAGTACTTC. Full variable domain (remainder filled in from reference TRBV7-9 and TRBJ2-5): DTGVSQNPRHKITKRGQNVTFRCDPISEHNRLYWYRQTLGQGPEFLTYFQNEAQLEKSRLLSDRFSAERPKGSFSTLEIQRTEQGDSAMYLCASEPTSGRAETQYFGPGTRLLVL.